The 6 T cell receptor beta chains presented below share a single source sample, sequenced in a study of T cells in Graves' hyperthyroidism and ophthalmopathy (dated by TCRdb to the late 2010s). Library construction relied on multiplex PCR. TCRdb shows the sequencer as Illumina HiSeq 2000. The TCR beta CDR3 regions were amplified from RNA transcripts. The TCR CDR3 was subjected to a first round of RT-PCR using the HTBI primer set and the Qiagen OneStep RT-PCR kit. TCRdb handled the public reads itself, with Q25 trimming in fastp and clone calling in MiXCR, and kept productive beta chains. Every CDR3 protein is listed once, alongside the most common genes and DNA of its rows. The sample table lists around 500,000 distinct CDR3 sequences, under 25% of them with a count of one. The ten largest account for about half of the sample. The sample was blood. Receptor source: a woman in her 70s with Graves' ophthalmopathy.

Ten or more counts support this clonotype. The genes are TRBV12-3 or TRBV12-4 and TRBJ2-1; 7 nucleotides line up with TRBD1. J lost 0 bases, V lost 7 bases, and 6 bases had no gene match. The CDR3 has 15 residues. The CDR3 region is CASNVRTGSYNEQFF. The CDR3 DNA follows: TGTGCCAGCAATGTCAGGACAGGCTCCTACAATGAGCAGTTCTTC.

Notes on this clonotype: At one boundary the junction diverges from the germline segment, which might be a read error. This chain links TRBV10-3 with TRBJ2-7, with TRBD2 matching over 7 bases. The germline CDR1 and CDR2 sequences are ENHRY and SYGVKD. The CDR3 covers 13 residues. The CDR3 loop reads CAIGIGGGDERYF. The CDR3 nucleotides read TGTGCCATCGGGATTGGCGGGGGTGACGAGCGGTACTTC.

This clonotype was counted only a few times. The V call is TRBV6-1, the J call TRBJ1-1; D not certain. The CDR3 length is 14 residues. Trimming pared 5 bases from V and 0 bases from J, leaving 10 bases between. Germline V gene data show CDR1 as MNHNS and CDR2 as SASEGT. CDR3 in amino acids: CASSIRSVNTEAFF. The CDR3 DNA sequence: TGTGCCAGCAGTATTCGGTCGGTGAACACTGAAGCTTTCTTT.

This clonotype was seen at least ten times. In DNA, the CDR3 is TGTGCCAGCAGTGAAGCTAGCGGGAACTACGAGCAGTACTTC. This codes for CASSEASGNYEQYF. J is TRBJ2-7 and V is TRBV2, with 8 bases aligning to TRBD2. The CDR3 has 14 amino acids. From germline, CDR1 is SNHLY and CDR2 FYNNEI. V shed 0 bases and J 3 bases; nucleotides not matched to a gene: 1.

Ten or more counts support this clonotype. The J gene is TRBJ1-1, the V gene TRBV5-1; 7 bases map to TRBD1. CDR3 size: 13 residues. The germline V gene has CDR1 SGHRS and CDR2 YFSETQ. V shed 0 bases and J 9 bases; nucleotides not matched to a gene: 5. CDR3 amino acids: CASSLDTGEKAFF. CDR3 nucleotides: TGCGCCAGCAGCTTGGACACAGGGGAGAAAGCTTTCTTT.

In this sample, this clonotype turned up a few times. V and J are TRBV4-3 and TRBJ2-5; D remains unclear. From germline, CDR1 is LGHNA and CDR2 YSLEER. Between the trimmed V and J ends, which lost 0 bases and 5 bases, there was a span of 13 bases. CDR3 length: 15 residues. CDR3 protein: CASSQEGRRAETQYF. As DNA, the CDR3 is TGCGCCAGCAGCCAAGAAGGTCGAAGGGCCGAGACCCAGTACTTC.